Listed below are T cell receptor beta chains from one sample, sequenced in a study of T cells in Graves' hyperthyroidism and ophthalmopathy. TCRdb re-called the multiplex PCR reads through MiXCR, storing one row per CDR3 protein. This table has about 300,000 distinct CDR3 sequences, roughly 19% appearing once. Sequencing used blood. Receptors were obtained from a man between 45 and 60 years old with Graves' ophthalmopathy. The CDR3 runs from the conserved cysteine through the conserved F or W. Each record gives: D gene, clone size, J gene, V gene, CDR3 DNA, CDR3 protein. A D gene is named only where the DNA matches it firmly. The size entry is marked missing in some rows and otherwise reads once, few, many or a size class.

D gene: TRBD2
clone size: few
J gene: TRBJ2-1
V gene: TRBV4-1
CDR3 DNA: TGTGCCAGCAGCCAAGATCACCTAGCGGGAGGGAATGAGCAGTTCTTC
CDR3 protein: CASSQDHLAGGNEQFF

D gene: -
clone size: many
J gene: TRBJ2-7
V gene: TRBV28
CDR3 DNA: TGTGCCAGCATGGGGGGGGCGTACGAGCAGTACTTC
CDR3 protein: CASMGGAYEQYF

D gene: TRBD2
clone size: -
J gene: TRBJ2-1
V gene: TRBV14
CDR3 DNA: TGTGCCAGCAGCCAAGATCTTGAGCGGGACGGCGATGAGCAGTTCTTC
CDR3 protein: CASSQDLERDGDEQFF

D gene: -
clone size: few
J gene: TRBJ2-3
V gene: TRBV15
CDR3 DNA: TGTGCCACCAGCAGAGATACCCTGGGCGACACAGATACGCAGTATTTT
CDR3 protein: CATSRDTLGDTDTQYF

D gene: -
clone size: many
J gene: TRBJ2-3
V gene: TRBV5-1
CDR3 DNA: TGCGCCAGCAGCTTGGGGCAGGGTAGGGCAGATACGCAGTATTTT
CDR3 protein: CASSLGQGRADTQYF

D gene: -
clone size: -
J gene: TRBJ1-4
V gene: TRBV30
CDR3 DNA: TGTGCCTGGAGTAAACAGAATAATAATGAAAAACTGTTTTTT
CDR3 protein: CAWSKQNNNEKLFF

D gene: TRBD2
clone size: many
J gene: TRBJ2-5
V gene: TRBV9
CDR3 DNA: TGTGCCAGCACCAAGGGCACGATAGCGGGGGGAGAGACCCAGTACTTC
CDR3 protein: CASTKGTIAGGETQYF

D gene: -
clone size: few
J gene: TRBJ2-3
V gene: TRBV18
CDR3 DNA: TGTGCCAGCTCACCCCGGGGGCCAGATACGCAGTATTTT
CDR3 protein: CASSPRGPDTQYF

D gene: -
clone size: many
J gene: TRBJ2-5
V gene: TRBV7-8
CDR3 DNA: TGTGCCAGCAGCATACGGGAAACGGCGGGATGGGTGGAGACCCAGTACTTC
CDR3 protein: CASSIRETAGWVETQYF

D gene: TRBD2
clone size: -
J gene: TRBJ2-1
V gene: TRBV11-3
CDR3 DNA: TGTGCCAGCAGCTCTAACCCTCCCTTGGGGGGGGTCAATGAGCAGTTCTTC
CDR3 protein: CASSSNPPLGGVNEQFF

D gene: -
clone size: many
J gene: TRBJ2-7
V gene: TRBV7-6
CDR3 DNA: TGTGCCAGCAGCTTACCGGCCGATAGGCAGTACTTC
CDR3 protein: CASSLPADRQYF

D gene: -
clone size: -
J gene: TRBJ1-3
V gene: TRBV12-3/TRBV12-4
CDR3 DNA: TGTGCCAGCAGTTTGAACGCTGTGTCTGGAAACACCATATATTTT
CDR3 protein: CASSLNAVSGNTIYF

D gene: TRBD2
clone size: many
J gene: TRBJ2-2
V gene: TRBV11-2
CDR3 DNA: TGTGCCAGCAGGCCTAGCGGGAGGGCGAGGACCGGGGAGCTGTTTTTT
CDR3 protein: CASRPSGRARTGELFF

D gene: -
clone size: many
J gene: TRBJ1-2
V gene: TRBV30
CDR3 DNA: TGTGCCTGGAGTGTAAGGGGGGACTATGGCTACACCTTC
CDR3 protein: CAWSVRGDYGYTF

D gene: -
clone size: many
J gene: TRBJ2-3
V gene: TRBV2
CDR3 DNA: TGTGCCACCGGGGCTAGCGGCACAGATACGCAGTATTTT
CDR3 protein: CATGASGTDTQYF

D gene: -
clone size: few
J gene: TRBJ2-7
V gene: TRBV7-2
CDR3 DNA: TGTGCCAGCAGCCAGTCGACAGGCCTCTCCTACGAGCAGTACTTC
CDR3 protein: CASSQSTGLSYEQYF

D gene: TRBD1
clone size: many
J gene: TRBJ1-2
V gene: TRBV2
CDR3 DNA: TGTGCCAGCAGTGAAGCCGGCCTCAGGGGGGGCGGCGGCTACACCTTC
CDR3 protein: CASSEAGLRGGGGYTF

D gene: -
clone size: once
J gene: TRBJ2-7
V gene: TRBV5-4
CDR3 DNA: TGTGCCAGCAGCTCGGGCAGATCGGTCAACGAGCAGTACTTC
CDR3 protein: CASSSGRSVNEQYF

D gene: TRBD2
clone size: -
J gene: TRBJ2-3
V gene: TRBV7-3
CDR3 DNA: TGTGCCAGCAGCTCGATAAGGACTAGCGGGAGTTCAGATACGCAGTATTTT
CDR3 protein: CASSSIRTSGSSDTQYF

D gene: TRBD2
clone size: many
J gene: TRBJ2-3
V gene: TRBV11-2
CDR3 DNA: TGTGCCAGCAGCTTCACTAGCGGGAGTACAGATACGCAGTATTTT
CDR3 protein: CASSFTSGSTDTQYF

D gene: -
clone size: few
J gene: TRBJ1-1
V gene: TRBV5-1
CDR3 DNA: TGCGCCAGCAGCTTGGTCGGGTCTTTCACTGAAGCTTTCTTT
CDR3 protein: CASSLVGSFTEAFF

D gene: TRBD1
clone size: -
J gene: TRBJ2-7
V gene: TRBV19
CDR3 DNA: TGTGCCAGTAGTATGGGACAGTTCTCCTACGAGCAGTACTTC
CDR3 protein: CASSMGQFSYEQYF

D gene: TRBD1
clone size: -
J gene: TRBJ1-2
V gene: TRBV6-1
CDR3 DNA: TGTGCCAGCAGTCGAGACAGGGCAGGGGTAGGCTACACCTTC
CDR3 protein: CASSRDRAGVGYTF

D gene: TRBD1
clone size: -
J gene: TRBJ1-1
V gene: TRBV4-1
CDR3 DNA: TGCGCCAGCAGCCAAGTGGGACAGACGTTGAACACTGAAGCTTTCTTT
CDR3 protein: CASSQVGQTLNTEAFF

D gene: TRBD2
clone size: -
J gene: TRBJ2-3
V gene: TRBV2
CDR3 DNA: TGTGCCAACGGGGGGGGGACTAGCGGGACAGATACGCAGTATTTT
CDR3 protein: CANGGGTSGTDTQYF

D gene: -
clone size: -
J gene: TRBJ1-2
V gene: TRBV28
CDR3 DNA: TGTGTGACGGAGGGGGATTATGGCTACACCTTC
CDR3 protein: CVTEGDYGYTF

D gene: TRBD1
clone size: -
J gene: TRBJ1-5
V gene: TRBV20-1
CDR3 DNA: TGCAGTGCTAGGAGGGACAGGGAACATCAGCCCCAGCATTTT
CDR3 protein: CSARRDREHQPQHF

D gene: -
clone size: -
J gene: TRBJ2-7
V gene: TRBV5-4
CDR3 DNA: TGTGCCAGCAGCTTGTCGGGGCTCTCCTACGAGCAGTACTTC
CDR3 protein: CASSLSGLSYEQYF

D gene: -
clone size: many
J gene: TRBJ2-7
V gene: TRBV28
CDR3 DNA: TGTGCCAGCAGTTCCCCAGGTTTCCCTGGCGGTGCCTCCTACGAGCAGTACTTC
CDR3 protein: CASSSPGFPGGASYEQYF

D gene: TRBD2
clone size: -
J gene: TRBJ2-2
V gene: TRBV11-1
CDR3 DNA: TGTGCCAGCAGTTCTCGACTAGCGGTTAACACCGGGGAGCTGTTTTTT
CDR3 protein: CASSSRLAVNTGELFF

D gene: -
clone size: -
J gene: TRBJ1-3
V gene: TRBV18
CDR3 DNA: TGTGCCAGCTCACCACCTTTTGGGAGAGACGCTGGAAACACCATATATTTT
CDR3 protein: CASSPPFGRDAGNTIYF

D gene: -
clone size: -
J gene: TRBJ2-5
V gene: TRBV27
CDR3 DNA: TGTGCCAGCAGAGCCCTGTGGGGGCGGATAACCCAAGAGACCCAGTACTTC
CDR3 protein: CASRALWGRITQETQYF

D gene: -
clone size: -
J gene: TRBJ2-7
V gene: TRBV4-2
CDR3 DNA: TGTGCCAGTAAAGCCCCAGGGGCCTACGAGCAGTACTTC
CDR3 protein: CASKAPGAYEQYF

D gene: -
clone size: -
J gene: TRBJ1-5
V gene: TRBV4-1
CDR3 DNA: TGCGCCAGCAGCCAAGAAGGGGATTGGCAGCCCCAGCATTTT
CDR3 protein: CASSQEGDWQPQHF

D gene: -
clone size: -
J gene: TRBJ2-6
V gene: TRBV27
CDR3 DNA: TGTGCCAGCAGCCCGGCCCGGGTTGGGGCCAACGTCCTGACTTTC
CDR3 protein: CASSPARVGANVLTF

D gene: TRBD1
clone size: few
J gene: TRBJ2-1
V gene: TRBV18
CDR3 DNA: TGTGCCAGCTCCCGGGACAGGCAAAATGAGCAGTTCTTC
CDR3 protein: CASSRDRQNEQFF

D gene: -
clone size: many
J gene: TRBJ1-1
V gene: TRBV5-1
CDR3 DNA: TGCGCCAGCAGCTTGGGTTTAGGCACTGAAGCTTTCTTT
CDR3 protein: CASSLGLGTEAFF

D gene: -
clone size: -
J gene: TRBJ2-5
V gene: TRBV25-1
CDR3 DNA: TGTGCCAGCAGGCCCCAGGGGGGGCGGTACCAAGAGACCCAGTACTTC
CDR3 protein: CASRPQGGRYQETQYF

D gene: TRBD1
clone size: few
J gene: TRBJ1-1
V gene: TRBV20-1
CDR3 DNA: TGCAGTGCTGGACAGGGCCTAGGTGAAGCTTTCTTT
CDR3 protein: CSAGQGLGEAFF

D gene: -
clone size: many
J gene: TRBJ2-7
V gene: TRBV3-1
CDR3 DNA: TGTGCCAGCAGCCAAGAGAAGTTTTACGAGCAGTACTTC
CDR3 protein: CASSQEKFYEQYF

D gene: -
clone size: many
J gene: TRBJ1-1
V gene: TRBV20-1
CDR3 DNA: TGCAGTGCTAGAGATTGGGGAGGCTCGGAAGCTTTCTTT
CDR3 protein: CSARDWGGSEAFF

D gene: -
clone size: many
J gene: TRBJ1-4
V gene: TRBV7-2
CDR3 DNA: TGTGCCAGCAGCTTTCGCGGCTCGAACAGGATGGCAAGTAATGAAAAACTGTTTTTT
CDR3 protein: CASSFRGSNRMASNEKLFF

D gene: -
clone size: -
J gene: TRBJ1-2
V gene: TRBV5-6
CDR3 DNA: TGTGCCAGCAGCACCTGGGGGGAGGACTATGGCTACACCTTC
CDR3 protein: CASSTWGEDYGYTF

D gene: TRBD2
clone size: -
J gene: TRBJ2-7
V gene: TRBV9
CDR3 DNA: TGTGCCAGCAGCGTAGGAACGGGAGGAACCTTCGAGCAGTACTTC
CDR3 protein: CASSVGTGGTFEQYF

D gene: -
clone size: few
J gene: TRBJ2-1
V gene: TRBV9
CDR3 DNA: TGTGCCAGCAGCGTAGGGACGGACTCTTACAATGAGCAGTTCTTC
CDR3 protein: CASSVGTDSYNEQFF

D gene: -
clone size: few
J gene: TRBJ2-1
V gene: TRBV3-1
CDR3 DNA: TGTGCCAGCAGCCAAAGGAGGGGGGGCGGAGAGGAGTTCTTC
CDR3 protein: CASSQRRGGGEEFF

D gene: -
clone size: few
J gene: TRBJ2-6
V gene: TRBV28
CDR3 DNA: TGTGCCAGCAGAGGACACGACTCTGGGGCCAACGTCCTGACTTTC
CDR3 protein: CASRGHDSGANVLTF

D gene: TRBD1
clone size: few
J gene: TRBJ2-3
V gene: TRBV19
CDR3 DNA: TGTGCCAGTAGTATCCGTCCCGGGACAGGGAGTCGGACAGATACGCAGTATTTT
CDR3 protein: CASSIRPGTGSRTDTQYF

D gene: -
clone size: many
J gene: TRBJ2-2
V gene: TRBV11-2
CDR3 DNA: TGTGCCAGCAGCCGAGGGGGGAGGAACACCGGGGAGCTGTTTTTT
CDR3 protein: CASSRGGRNTGELFF

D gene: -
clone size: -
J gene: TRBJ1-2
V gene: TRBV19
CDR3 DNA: TGTGCCAGTAGTATAGGTCATTCAGGGCCGATGGGCGGCTACACCTTC
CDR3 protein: CASSIGHSGPMGGYTF

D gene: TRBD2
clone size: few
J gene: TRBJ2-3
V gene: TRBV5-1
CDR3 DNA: TGCGCCAGCAGCTTCGCGTCTAGCGGGTGGGATACGCAGTATTTT
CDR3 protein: CASSFASSGWDTQYF

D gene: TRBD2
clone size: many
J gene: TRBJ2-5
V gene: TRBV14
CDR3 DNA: TGTGCCAGCAGCCTAGCGGGAGGGCCCCACCAAGAGACCCAGTACTTC
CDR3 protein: CASSLAGGPHQETQYF

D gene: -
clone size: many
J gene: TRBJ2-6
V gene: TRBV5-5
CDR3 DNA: TGTGCCAGCAGCTTGCCAGATGGGGCCAACGTCCTGACTTTC
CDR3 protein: CASSLPDGANVLTF

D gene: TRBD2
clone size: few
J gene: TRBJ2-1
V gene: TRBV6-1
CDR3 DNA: TGTGCCAGCAGTGCAGGGACTAGCCCATCCTACAATGAGCAGTTCTTC
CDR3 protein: CASSAGTSPSYNEQFF

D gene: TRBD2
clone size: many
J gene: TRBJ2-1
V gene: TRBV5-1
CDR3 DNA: TGCGCCAGCAGCCTCGCGGGGGGGGGCTACAATGAGCAGTTCTTC
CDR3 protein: CASSLAGGGYNEQFF

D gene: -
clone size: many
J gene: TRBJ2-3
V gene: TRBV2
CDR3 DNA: TGTGCCAGCAACGAAAGGGTAGATACGCAGTATTTT
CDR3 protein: CASNERVDTQYF

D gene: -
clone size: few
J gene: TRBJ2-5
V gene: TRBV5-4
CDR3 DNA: TGTGCCAGCAGCCCCTACAGTCAAGAGACCCAGTACTTC
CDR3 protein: CASSPYSQETQYF

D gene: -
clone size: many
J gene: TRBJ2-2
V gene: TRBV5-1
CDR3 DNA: TGCGCCAGCAGCTTGGCCGGGGACCCCACCGGGGAGCTGTTTTTT
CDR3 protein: CASSLAGDPTGELFF

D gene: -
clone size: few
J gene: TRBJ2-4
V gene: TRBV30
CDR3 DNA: TGTGCCTGGAGTAACGAAGCCAAAAACATTCAGTACTTC
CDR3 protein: CAWSNEAKNIQYF